The 23 T cell receptor beta chains given below trace back to one sample, sequenced in a study of shared clonotypes between healthy human individuals. Profiling relied on immunoSEQ multiplex PCR, and the TCRdb table lists in-frame clones only, not all of them. The sample includes some 2 million clones, roughly 94% of them seen just once. Specimen: naive CD4+ T cells sorted from blood. The sample's subset: CD45RA+ positively selected. The receptor set was obtained from a man in his late teens or twenties in good health.

CDR3 nucleotides: TGTGCCAGCAGCCTAGTACCACTACTAGCGGGAGAAAACGAGCAGTACTTC. Translation: CASSLVPLLAGENEQYF. V and J are TRBV7-2 and TRBJ2-7; 11 nucleotides match TRBD2. Germline V gene sequence: CDR1 SGHTA, CDR2 FQGNSA. The CDR3 is 17 residues long. V shed 5 bases and J 5 bases; nucleotides not matched to a gene: 14. The whole variable domain, filled in from reference TRBV7-2 and TRBJ2-7, reads GAGVSQSPSNKVTEKGKDVELRCDPISGHTALYWYRQSLGQGLEFLIYFQGNSAPDKSGLPSDRFSAERTGGSVSTLTIQRTQQEDSAVYLCASSLVPLLAGENEQYFGPGTRLTVT.

J is TRBJ1-2 and V is TRBV28; D possibly corresponds to TRBD1 (5 bases). The V gene's germline CDR1 is MDHEN and CDR2 SYDVKM. The CDR3 contains 14 residues. The V and J ends lost 5 bases and 4 bases respectively, with 14 bases between them. CDR3 bases: TGTGCCAGCAGTAGATTAGGGACGGGCTATGGCTACACCTTC. It specifies CASSRLGTGYGYTF.

J is TRBJ1-1 and V is TRBV5-1; D not certain. Trimming stripped 2 bases from V and 5 bases from J, with 13 bases between. The germline V gene encodes CDR1 SGHRS and CDR2 YFSETQ. The CDR3 has 14 residues. CDR3 nucleotide sequence: TGCGCCAGCAGCTTAGCGAACGGGAAGACTGAAGCTTTCTTT. The encoded protein is CASSLANGKTEAFF.

About this clone: At one of its ends the junction is not consistent with the germline gene, which may arise from a read error. This specimen includes other DNA sequences encoding the same CDR3. The J gene is TRBJ2-3, the V gene TRBV5-1, with TRBD2 matching over 8 bases. The CDR3 has 14 residues. CDR1 is SGHRS and CDR2 is YFSETQ in the germline V gene. In nucleotides, the CDR3 is TGCGCCAGCAGCTTGGGGACTAGCATAGATACGCAGTATTTT. This encodes CASSLGTSIDTQYF.

Remarks on this clone: Other DNA sequences in the same sample also yield this CDR3. The chain joins TRBV9 to TRBJ1-1; D not certain. Per germline, CDR1 SGDLS and CDR2 YYNGEE. The CDR3 is made up of 15 amino acids. V lost 1 base, J lost 0 bases, and 10 bases lay in between. The CDR3 DNA follows: TGTGCCAGCAGCGTACTTCCGGGGATGAACACTGAAGCTTTCTTT. It yields the protein CASSVLPGMNTEAFF.

In DNA, the CDR3 is TGTGCCAGTAGTATGGGGGCACTGACACCACTAAGTGGCTACACCTTC. This sequence encodes CASSMGALTPLSGYTF. V is TRBV19 and J is TRBJ1-2, with D perhaps matching TRBD1 (6 bases). CDR3 length equals 16 residues. Trimming pared 3 bases from V and 7 bases from J, leaving 21 bases between. Germline CDR1 reads LNHDA; CDR2 reads SQIVND (reference sequence).

CDR3 DNA: TGCGCCAGCAGCCAAGATTTGTCAGGGCGGAACTATGGCTACACCTTC. Amino acids: CASSQDLSGRNYGYTF. This chain connects TRBV4-1 to TRBJ1-2; a weak D match, TRBD1 (5 bases). Deletions cut 0 bases from V and 2 bases from J, with 13 bases between. There are 16 residues in the CDR3. Germline CDR1 is MGHRA and CDR2 is YSYEKL.

The chain couples TRBV6-1 to TRBJ2-1; TRBD2 matches 7 bases. The CDR3 runs to 11 residues. Germline V gene lookup returns CDR1 MNHNS and CDR2 SASEGT. J was trimmed by 6 bases and V by 10 bases; bases with no gene match: 3. As DNA, the CDR3 is TGTGCCACGTCGGGGGGCAATGAGCAGTTCTTC. Translated, it gives CATSGGNEQFF.

Of note for this clone: This may come from a read error, since a much larger clone is one base off. The rearrangement uses TRBV5-4 and TRBJ2-7; D gene uncertain. With 3 bases removed from V and 3 bases from J, the gap between germline ends came to 4 bases. The CDR3 spans 11 residues. CDR1 and CDR2 (germline): SGHNT, YYREEE (reference sequence). The CDR3 region has the DNA TGTGCCAGCAGCTATAACTACGAGCAGTACTTC. This translates into CASSYNYEQYF.

This sequence joins TRBV30 and TRBJ1-5; TRBD1 matches at 9 bases. The V gene's germline CDR1 is GTSNPN and CDR2 SVGIG (reference sequence). With V trimmed by 3 bases and J by 7 bases, 7 bases remained unmatched. The CDR3 spans 14 residues. In nucleotides, the CDR3 is TGTGCCTGGAGGGGGGGACAGGGAGGCCAGCCCCAGCATTTT. Its protein product is CAWRGGQGGQPQHF.

V usage is TRBV5-4 and J usage is TRBJ1-5; D gene ambiguous. Germline V gene lookup returns CDR1 SGHNT and CDR2 YYREEE (reference sequence). This CDR3 is 14 amino acids long. The V end lost 1 base, the J end lost 4 bases, and 9 bases lay between the germline ends. The CDR3 DNA is TGTGCCAGCAGCTTGTCTGGAATGAATCAGCCCCAGCATTTT. As protein: CASSLSGMNQPQHF.

Regarding this clone: The sample carries other DNA sequences with the same CDR3. The chain uses TRBV5-1 and TRBJ2-3; D is unresolved. The CDR3 has 13 residues. Deletions cut 0 bases from V and 6 bases from J, with 8 bases between. Germline V gene lookup returns CDR1 SGHRS and CDR2 YFSETQ. The DNA for the CDR3 is TGCGCCAGCAGCTTGGAAAGGGCGGATACGCAGTATTTT. It specifies CASSLERADTQYF.

The chain carries TRBV5-1 and TRBJ2-5; D is possibly TRBD2 (6 bases). CDR3 length: 16 residues. V lost 0 bases and J 5 bases, leaving 17 bases between the germline ends. Germline CDR1 reads SGHRS; CDR2 reads YFSETQ. The CDR3 DNA follows: TGCGCCAGCAGCTTGGCCGTTACGGGGGTGGGCGAGACCCAGTACTTC. This codes for CASSLAVTGVGETQYF.

V is TRBV2 and J is TRBJ1-4; no clear D. This CDR3 contains 14 residues. Germline V lookup: CDR1 SNHLY, CDR2 FYNNEI. V lost 6 bases and J lost 0, with 8 bases in between. CDR3 amino acids: CASSSHSTNEKLFF. The CDR3 DNA reads TGTGCCAGCAGCTCACACTCAACTAATGAAAAACTGTTTTTT.

The rearrangement joins TRBV11-2 to TRBJ1-2, with unresolved D. Germline loops: CDR1 SGHAT, CDR2 FQNNGV. V lost 5 bases to trimming and J lost 3 bases, with 16 bases between them. This CDR3 is 15 amino acids long. In DNA, the CDR3 is TGTGCCAGCAGCATCACCCCGGGTTCCTACTATGGCTACACCTTC. Translating gives CASSITPGSYYGYTF.

The chain couples TRBV11-2 to TRBJ2-7, with D perhaps matching TRBD2 (5 bases). V was pared by 0 bases and J by 3 bases, with 12 bases between. Germline V lookup: CDR1 SGHAT, CDR2 FQNNGV. CDR3 size: 15 residues. CDR3: CASSLDARESYEQYF. The CDR3 DNA reads TGTGCCAGCAGCTTAGATGCCCGGGAAAGCTACGAGCAGTACTTC. Filled out from reference TRBV11-2 and TRBJ2-7, the complete variable domain reads EAGVAQSPRYKIIEKRQSVAFWCNPISGHATLYWYQQILGQGPKLLIQFQNNGVVDDSQLPKDRFSAERLKGVDSTLKIQPAKLEDSAVYLCASSLDARESYEQYFGPGTRLTVT.

The chain joins TRBV15 to TRBJ2-2, with 10 bases that match TRBD2. CDR1 and CDR2 from the germline V gene are LNHNV and YYDKDF (reference sequence). The CDR3 consists of 17 residues. V lost 5 bases to trimming and J lost 4 bases; unmatched junction nucleotides: 10. The CDR3 is CATSLLAGVRSTGELFF. The CDR3 DNA follows: TGTGCCACCAGCTTGCTAGCGGGAGTACGTAGCACCGGGGAGCTGTTTTTT.

The CDR3 DNA sequence: TGTGCCAGTAGTAACATTGGACCCCAGCATTTT. Translation gives CASSNIGPQHF. The chain combines TRBV19 with TRBJ1-5, with D unresolved. Germline-derived CDR1 and CDR2 are LNHDA and SQIVND (reference sequence). The CDR3 runs 11 residues. V was clipped by 4 bases and J by 10 bases, with 8 bases between them.

The gene calls are TRBV5-5 and TRBJ1-2; 10 nucleotides agree with TRBD1. Trimming removed 4 bases from V and 6 bases from J; junction bases left unmatched: 15. The CDR3 contains 17 residues. In germline, CDR1 is SGHKS, CDR2 YYEKEE (reference sequence). CDR3 bases: TGTGCCAGCAGCCGCGGGACAGGGGTAAATTGGCAGGATGGCTACACCTTC. Translated: CASSRGTGVNWQDGYTF.

The J gene is TRBJ1-1, the V gene TRBV6-1; 9 bases match TRBD1. CDR1 and CDR2 from the germline V gene are MNHNS and SASEGT. The CDR3 runs to 17 residues. V shed 3 bases, J shed 4 bases, and the junction held 12 bases outside the gene matches. CDR3 sequence reads: CASSEGTGQGIVTEAFF. The CDR3, as DNA: TGTGCCAGCAGTGAGGGGACAGGGCAGGGTATAGTCACTGAAGCTTTCTTT.

In nucleotides, the CDR3 is TGCGCCAGCAGCTGGGACAGGTTTGCAGGGTACAATGAGCAGTTCTTC. It translates to CASSWDRFAGYNEQFF. This sequence joins TRBV5-1 and TRBJ2-1, with 8 bases that match TRBD1. Per germline, CDR1 SGHRS and CDR2 YFSETQ. V lost 3 bases and J lost 4; bases outside the gene matches: 9. The CDR3 loop spans 16 amino acids.

V and J are TRBV19 and TRBJ2-7, with a weak D call TRBD2 (5 bases). V dropped 7 bases and J dropped 0 bases, with 13 bases sitting between them. Germline V gene data show CDR1 as LNHDA and CDR2 as SQIVND (reference sequence). The CDR3 sequence is 14 residues long. The DNA of the CDR3 is TGTGCCAGTACTCAGGACTCCAGCTCCTACGAGCAGTACTTC. Its protein product is CASTQDSSSYEQYF.

The J gene is TRBJ2-5, the V gene TRBV10-3, with 9 nucleotides matching TRBD1. The CDR3 is 15 residues long. Germline V gene lookup returns CDR1 ENHRY and CDR2 SYGVKD. V lost 6 bases, J lost 0 bases, and 5 bases stayed unmatched. CDR3 region: CAIREGQGNQETQYF. The CDR3 bases are TGTGCCATCAGGGAAGGACAGGGGAACCAAGAGACCCAGTACTTC.